This T cell receptor beta chain was obtained from a study of cytomegalovirus exposure and HLA in healthy donors. Study summary: The same platform used for the 500 to 850 first-cohort repertoires was also used for the roughly 120 validation repertoires, as a later analysis reported. Study-wide results and limits: The study put 150 to 200 TCR beta chains on its list as cytomegalovirus-associated.

CDR1 MDHEN and CDR2 SYDVKM come from the germline V gene. The CDR3 length is 16 residues. The junction had 9 bases not matched to a gene; V was cut back by 6 bases and J by 0 bases. Notes on this clone: The antigen remains undetermined.

The donors formed part of the approximately 130-subject validation cohort, distinct from the 666-subject first cohort. Only in-frame clones appear in the TCRdb table, and some are missing; sequencing was by immunoSEQ multiplex PCR. Among about 65,000 clones listed, around 95% were seen once. What was sequenced was PBMCs. The chain employs TRBV28 and TRBJ2-3; 7 bases fit TRBD1. The sequence came from a man aged 18 to 30 in good health and CMV-seropositive. The CDR3 protein is CASSTPQGRSTDTQYF. The CDR3 DNA is TGTGCCAGCAGCACACCACAGGGGCGTAGCACAGATACGCAGTATTTT.